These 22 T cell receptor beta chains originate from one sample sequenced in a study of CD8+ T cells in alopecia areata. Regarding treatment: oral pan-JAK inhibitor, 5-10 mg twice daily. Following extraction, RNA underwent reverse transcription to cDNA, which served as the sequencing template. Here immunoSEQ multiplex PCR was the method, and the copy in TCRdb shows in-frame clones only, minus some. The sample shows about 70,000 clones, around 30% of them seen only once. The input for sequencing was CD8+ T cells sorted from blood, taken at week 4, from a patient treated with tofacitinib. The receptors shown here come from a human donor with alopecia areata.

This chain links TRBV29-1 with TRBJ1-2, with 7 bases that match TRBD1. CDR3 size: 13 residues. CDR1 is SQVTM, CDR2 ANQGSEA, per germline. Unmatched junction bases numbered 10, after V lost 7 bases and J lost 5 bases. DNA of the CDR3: TGCAGCGCCGAGGGGACAGAGTTTTATGGCTACACCTTC. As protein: CSAEGTEFYGYTF.

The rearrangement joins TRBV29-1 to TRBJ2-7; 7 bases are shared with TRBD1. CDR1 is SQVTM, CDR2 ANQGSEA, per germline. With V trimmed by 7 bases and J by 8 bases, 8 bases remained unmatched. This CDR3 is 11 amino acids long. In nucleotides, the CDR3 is TGCAGCGCCGAGGTGACAGGGAAGCAGTACTTC. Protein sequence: CSAEVTGKQYF.

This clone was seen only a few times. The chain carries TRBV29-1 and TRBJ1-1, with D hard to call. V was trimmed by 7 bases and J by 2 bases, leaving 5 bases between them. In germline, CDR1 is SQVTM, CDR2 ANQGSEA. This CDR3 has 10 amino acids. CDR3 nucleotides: TGCAGCGATAGAAACACTGAAGCTTTCTTT. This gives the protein CSDRNTEAFF.

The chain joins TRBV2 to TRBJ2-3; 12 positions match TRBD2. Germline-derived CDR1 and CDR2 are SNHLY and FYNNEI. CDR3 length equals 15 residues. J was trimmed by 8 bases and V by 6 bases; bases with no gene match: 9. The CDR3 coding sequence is TGTGCCAGCAGACCCCTGACTAGCGGGAGTGCTACGCAGTATTTT. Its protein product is CASRPLTSGSATQYF.

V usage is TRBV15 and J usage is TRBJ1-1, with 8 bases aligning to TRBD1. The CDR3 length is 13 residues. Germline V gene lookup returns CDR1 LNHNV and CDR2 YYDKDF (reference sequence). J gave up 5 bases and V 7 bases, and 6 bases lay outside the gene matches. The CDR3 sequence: CATTAGGRTEAFF. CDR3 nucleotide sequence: TGTGCCACCACGGCAGGGGGCAGGACTGAAGCTTTCTTT.

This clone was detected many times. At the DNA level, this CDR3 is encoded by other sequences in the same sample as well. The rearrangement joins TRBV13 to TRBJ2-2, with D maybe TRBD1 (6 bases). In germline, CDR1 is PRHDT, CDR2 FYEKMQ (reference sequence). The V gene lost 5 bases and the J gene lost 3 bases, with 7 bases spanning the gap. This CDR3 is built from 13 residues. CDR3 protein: CASSPGDTGELFF. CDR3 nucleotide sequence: TGTGCCAGCAGCCCAGGGGACACCGGGGAGCTGTTTTTT.

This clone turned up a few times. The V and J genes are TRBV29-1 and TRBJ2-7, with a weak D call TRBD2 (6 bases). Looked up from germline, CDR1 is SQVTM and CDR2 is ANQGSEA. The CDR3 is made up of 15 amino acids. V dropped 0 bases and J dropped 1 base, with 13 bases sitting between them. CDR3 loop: CSVEERSGLSYEQYF. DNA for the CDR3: TGCAGCGTTGAAGAGAGATCAGGACTATCCTACGAGCAGTACTTC.

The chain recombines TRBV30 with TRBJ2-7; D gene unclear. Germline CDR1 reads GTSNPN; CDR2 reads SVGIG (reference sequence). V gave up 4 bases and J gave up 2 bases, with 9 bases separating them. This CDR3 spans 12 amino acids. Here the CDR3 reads CAWKVTTYEQYF. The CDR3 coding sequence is TGTGCCTGGAAGGTTACCACCTACGAGCAGTACTTC.

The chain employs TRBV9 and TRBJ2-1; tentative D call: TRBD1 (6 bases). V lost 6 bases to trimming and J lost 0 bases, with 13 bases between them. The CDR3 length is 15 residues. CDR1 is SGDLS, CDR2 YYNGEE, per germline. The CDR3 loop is CASNKQGNSYNEQFF. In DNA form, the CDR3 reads TGTGCCAGCAACAAACAGGGAAACTCCTACAATGAGCAGTTCTTC.

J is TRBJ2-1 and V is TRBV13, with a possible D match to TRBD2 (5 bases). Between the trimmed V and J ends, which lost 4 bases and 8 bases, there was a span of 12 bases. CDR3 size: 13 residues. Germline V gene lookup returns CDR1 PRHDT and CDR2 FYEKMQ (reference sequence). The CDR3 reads CASSSGRSDEQFF. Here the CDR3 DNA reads TGTGCCAGCAGCTCGGGCCGTAGCGATGAGCAGTTCTTC.

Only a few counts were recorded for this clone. CDR3 nucleotides: TGTGCCAGCAGTTACGGGACAACTGAAGCTTTCTTT. It translates to CASSYGTTEAFF. This chain joins TRBV6-5 and TRBJ1-1; D possibly corresponds to TRBD1 (6 bases). In germline, CDR1 is MNHEY, CDR2 SVGAGI. This CDR3 comprises 12 residues. Trimming cost V 2 bases and J 5 bases, with 6 bases left between them.

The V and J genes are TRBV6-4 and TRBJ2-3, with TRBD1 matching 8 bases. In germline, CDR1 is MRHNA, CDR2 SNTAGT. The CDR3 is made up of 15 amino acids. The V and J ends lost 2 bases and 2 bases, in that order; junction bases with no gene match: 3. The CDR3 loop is CASSDTGGATDTQYF. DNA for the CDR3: TGTGCCAGCAGTGACACAGGGGGTGCCACAGATACGCAGTATTTT.

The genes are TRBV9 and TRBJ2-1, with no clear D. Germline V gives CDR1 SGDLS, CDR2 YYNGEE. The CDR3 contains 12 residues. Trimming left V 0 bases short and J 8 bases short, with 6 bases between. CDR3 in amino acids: CASSVGLDEQFF. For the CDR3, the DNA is TGTGCCAGCAGCGTAGGCCTTGATGAGCAGTTCTTC.

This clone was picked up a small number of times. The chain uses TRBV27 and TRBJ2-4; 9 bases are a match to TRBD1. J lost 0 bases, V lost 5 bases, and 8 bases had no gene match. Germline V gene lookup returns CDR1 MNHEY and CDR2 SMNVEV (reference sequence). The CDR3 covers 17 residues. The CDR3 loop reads CASSPRQGDLAKNIQYF. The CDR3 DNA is TGTGCCAGCAGTCCACGACAGGGGGACCTAGCCAAAAACATTCAGTACTTC.

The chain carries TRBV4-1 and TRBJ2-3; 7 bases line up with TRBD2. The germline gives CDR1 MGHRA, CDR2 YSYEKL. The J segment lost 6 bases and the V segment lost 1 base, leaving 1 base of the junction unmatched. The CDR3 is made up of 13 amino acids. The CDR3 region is CASSQGEGDTQYF. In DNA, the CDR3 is TGCGCCAGCAGCCAAGGGGAGGGGGATACGCAGTATTTT.

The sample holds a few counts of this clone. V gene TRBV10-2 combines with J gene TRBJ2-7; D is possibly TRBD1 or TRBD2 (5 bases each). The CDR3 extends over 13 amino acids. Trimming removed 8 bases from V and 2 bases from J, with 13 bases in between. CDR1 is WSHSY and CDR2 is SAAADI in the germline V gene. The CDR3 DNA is TGCGCCAGCTTGGGGGATTGGACCTACGAGCAGTACTTC. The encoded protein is CASLGDWTYEQYF.

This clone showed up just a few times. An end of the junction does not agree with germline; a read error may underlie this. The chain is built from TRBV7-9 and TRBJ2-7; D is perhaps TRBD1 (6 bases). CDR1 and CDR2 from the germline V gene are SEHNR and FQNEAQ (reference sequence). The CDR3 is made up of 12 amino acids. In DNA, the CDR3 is TGTGCCAGCAGCAATATCCGGGACATGTTACGCTTC. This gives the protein CASSNIRDMLRF.

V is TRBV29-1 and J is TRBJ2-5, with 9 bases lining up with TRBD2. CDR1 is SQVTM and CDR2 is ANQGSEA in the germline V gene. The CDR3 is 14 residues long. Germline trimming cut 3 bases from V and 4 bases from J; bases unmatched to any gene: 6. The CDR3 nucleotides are TGCAGCGTTGAGGGCGGGGGGGCCCCAGAGACCCAGTACTTC. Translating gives CSVEGGGAPETQYF.

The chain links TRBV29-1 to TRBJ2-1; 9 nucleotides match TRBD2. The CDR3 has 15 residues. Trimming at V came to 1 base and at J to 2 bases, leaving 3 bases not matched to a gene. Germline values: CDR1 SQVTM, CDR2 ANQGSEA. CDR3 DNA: TGCAGCGTTGAAGTGGCGGGAGGGGCCTACAATGAGCAGTTCTTC. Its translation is CSVEVAGGAYNEQFF.

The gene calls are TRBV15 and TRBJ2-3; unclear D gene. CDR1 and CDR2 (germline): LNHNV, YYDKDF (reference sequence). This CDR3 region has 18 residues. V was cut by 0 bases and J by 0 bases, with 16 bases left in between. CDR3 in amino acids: CATSRDHPSKSSTDTQYF. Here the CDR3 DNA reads TGTGCCACCAGCAGAGACCACCCCTCTAAGTCGAGCACAGATACGCAGTATTTT.

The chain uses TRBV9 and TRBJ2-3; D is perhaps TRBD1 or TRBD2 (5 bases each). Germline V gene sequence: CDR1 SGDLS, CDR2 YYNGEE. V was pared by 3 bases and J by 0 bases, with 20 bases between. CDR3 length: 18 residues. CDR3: CASSAPPGSGASTDTQYF. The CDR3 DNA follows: TGTGCCAGCAGCGCCCCCCCAGGGAGCGGAGCTAGCACAGATACGCAGTATTTT.

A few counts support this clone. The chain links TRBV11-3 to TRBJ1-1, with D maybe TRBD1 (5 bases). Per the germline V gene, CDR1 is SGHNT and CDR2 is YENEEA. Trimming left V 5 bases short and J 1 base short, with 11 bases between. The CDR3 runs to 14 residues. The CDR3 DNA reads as TGTGCCAGCAGCGGTGGACAAACGAACACTGAAGCTTTCTTT. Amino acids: CASSGGQTNTEAFF.